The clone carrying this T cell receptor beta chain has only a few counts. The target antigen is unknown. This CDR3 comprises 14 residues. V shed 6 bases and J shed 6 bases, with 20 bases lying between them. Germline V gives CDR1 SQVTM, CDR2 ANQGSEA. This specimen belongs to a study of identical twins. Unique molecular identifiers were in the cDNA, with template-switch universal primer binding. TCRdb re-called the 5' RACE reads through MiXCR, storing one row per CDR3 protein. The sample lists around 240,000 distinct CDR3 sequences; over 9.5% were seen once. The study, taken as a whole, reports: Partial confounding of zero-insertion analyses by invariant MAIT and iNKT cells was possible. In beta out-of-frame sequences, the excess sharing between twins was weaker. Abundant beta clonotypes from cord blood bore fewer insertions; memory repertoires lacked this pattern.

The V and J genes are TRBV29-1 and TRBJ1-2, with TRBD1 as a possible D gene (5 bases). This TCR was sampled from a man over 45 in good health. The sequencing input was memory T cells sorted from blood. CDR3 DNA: TGCAGCGTACCCCTGTGGGGGTATGGCGATGGCTACACCTTC. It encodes CSVPLWGYGDGYTF.